The TCR beta chain described here comes from a study of cytomegalovirus exposure and HLA in healthy donors. Overall study results and limits: Cytomegalovirus association was assigned to about 150 TCR beta chains.

Use of 60 Vbeta and 13 Jbeta primers characterized the PCR. The assay was immunoSEQ multiplex PCR, and TCRdb's table has in-frame clones only and misses some. This sample yields around 150,000 clones, of which around two thirds are seen a single time; 8.5% to 12% belongs to the top ten. There are a few counts of this clone. Its antigen is unknown. Germline assignment: CDR1 SGDLS and CDR2 YYNGEE. Trimming shortened V by 0 bases and J by 7 bases, and 20 bases separated the two germline ends. This CDR3 is built from 16 residues. Source material: PBMCs. The sequence was obtained from a man aged 30 to 39 in good health and CMV-seropositive. This sequence joins TRBV9 and TRBJ2-7, with a possible D match to TRBD2 (6 bases). CDR3 sequence: CASSVDGGKAVLEQYF. In nucleotides, the CDR3 is TGTGCCAGCAGCGTAGATGGGGGGAAAGCCGTACTAGAGCAGTACTTC.